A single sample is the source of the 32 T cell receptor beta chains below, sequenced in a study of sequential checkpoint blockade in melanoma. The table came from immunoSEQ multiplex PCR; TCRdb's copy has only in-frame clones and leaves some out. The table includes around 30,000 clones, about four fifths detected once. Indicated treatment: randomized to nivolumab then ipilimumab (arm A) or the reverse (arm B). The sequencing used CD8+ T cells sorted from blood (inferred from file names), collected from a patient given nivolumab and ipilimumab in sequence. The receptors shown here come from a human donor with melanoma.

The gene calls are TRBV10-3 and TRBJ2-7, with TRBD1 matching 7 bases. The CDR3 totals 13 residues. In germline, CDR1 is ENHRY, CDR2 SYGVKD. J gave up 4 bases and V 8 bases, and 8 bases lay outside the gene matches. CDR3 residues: CAISEGAIYEQYF. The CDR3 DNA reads TGTGCCATCTCCGAGGGGGCAATTTACGAGCAGTACTTC.

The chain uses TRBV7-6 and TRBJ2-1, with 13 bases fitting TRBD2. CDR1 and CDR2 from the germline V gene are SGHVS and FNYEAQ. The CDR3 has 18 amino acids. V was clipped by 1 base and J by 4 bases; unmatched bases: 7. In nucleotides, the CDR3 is TGTGCCAGCAGCTTAGGGGCCACTAGCGGGAGGGAATACAATGAGCAGTTCTTC. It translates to CASSLGATSGREYNEQFF.

DNA of the CDR3: TGTGCCAGCAGCGCGCCAACAGGGGGCAAAGGCTACACCTTC. As protein: CASSAPTGGKGYTF. The V gene is TRBV9, the J gene TRBJ1-2; TRBD1 matches at 9 bases. CDR1 and CDR2 from the germline V gene are SGDLS and YYNGEE. Trimming cost V 3 bases and J 8 bases; bases outside gene matches: 8. This CDR3 is 14 amino acids long.

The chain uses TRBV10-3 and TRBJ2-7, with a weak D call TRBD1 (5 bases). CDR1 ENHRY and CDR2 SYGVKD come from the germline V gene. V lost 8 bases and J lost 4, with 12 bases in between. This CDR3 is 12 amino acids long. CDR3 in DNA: TGTGCCATCGGGTCAGGGCGGTACGAGCAGTACTTC. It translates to CAIGSGRYEQYF.

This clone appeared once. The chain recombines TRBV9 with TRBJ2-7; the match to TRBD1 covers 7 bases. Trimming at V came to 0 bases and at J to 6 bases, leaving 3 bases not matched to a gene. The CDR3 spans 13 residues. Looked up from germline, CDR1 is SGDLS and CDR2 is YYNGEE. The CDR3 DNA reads TGTGCCAGCAGCGTAGTTAGGGACAGCGAGCAGTACTTC. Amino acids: CASSVVRDSEQYF.

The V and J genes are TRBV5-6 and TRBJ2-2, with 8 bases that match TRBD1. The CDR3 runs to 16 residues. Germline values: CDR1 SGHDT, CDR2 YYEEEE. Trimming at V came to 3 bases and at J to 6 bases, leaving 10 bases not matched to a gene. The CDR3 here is CASSSMRTGLAGELFF. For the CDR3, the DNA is TGTGCCAGCAGCTCAATGAGGACAGGGTTGGCCGGGGAGCTGTTTTTT.

The CDR3 region is CASSLSPGQKVLYNSPLHF. The DNA for the CDR3 is TGTGCCAGCAGCTTATCCCCCGGACAGAAGGTCCTCTATAATTCACCCCTCCACTTT. The chain recombines TRBV7-6 with TRBJ1-6; possibly TRBD1 for D (6 bases). The CDR3 sequence is 19 residues long. Germline assignment: CDR1 SGHVS and CDR2 FNYEAQ. Trimming shortened V by 2 bases and J by 3 bases, and 20 bases separated the two germline ends.

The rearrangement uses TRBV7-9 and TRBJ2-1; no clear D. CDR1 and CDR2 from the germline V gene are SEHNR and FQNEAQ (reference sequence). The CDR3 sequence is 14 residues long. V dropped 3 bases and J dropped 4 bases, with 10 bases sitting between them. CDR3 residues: CASSFITVYNEQFF. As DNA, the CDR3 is TGTGCCAGCAGCTTTATAACTGTTTACAATGAGCAGTTCTTC.

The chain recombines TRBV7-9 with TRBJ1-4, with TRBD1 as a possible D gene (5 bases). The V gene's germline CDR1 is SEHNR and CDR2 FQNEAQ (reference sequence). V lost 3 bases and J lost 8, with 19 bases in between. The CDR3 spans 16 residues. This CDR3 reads CASSLGRAGGGEKLFF. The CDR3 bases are TGTGCCAGCAGCTTGGGGAGGGCCGGGGGAGGAGAAAAACTGTTTTTT.

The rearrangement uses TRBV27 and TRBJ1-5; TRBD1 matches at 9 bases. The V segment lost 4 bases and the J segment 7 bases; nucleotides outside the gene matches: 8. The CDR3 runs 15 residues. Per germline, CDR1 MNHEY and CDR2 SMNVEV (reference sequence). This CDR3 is CASSSRDRDHQPQHF. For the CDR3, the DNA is TGTGCCAGCAGTTCCCGGGACAGGGATCACCAGCCCCAGCATTTT.

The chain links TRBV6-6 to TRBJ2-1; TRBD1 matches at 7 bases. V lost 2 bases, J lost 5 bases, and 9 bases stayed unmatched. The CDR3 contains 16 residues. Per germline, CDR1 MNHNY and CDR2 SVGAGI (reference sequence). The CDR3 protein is CASSYTTGTVDNEQFF. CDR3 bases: TGTGCCAGCAGTTACACCACCGGGACAGTTGACAATGAGCAGTTCTTC.

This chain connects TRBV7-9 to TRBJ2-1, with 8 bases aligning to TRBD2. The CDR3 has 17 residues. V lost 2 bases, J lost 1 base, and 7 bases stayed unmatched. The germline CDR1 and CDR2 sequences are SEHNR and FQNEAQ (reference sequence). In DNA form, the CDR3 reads TGTGCCAGCAGCTTACGGGGGGGCGGGCGGTCCTACAATGAGCAGTTCTTC. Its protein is CASSLRGGGRSYNEQFF.

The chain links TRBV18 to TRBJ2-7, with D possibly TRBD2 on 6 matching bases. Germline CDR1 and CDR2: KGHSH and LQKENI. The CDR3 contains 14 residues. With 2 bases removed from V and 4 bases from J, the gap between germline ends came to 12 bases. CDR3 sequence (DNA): TGTGCCAGCTCACCAATGGAGGGGCGATACGAGCAGTACTTC. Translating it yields CASSPMEGRYEQYF. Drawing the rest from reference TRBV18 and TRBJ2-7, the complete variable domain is NAGVMQNPRHLVRRRGQEARLRCSPMKGHSHVYWYRQLPEEGLKFMVYLQKENIIDESGMPKERFSAEFPKEGPSILRIQQVVRGDSAAYFCASSPMEGRYEQYFGPGTRLTVT.

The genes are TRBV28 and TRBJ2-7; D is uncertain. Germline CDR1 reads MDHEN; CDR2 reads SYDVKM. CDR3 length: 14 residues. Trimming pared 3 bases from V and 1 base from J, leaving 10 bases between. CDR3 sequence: CASSLGSYSYEQYF. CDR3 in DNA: TGTGCCAGCAGTTTGGGCAGCTATTCCTACGAGCAGTACTTC.

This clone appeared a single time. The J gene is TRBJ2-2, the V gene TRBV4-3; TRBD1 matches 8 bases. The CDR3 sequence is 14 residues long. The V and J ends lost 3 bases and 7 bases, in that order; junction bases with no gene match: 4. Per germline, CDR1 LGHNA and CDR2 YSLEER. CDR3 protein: CASSHRQGFGELFF. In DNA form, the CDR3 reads TGCGCCAGCAGCCATCGACAGGGGTTCGGGGAGCTGTTTTTT.

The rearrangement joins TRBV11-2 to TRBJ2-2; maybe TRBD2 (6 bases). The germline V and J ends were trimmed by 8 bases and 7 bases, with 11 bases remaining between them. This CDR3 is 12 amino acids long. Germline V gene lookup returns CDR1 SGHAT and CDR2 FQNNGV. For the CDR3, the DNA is TGTGCCAGCGGCGGGATGCGCGGGGAGCTGTTTTTT. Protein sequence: CASGGMRGELFF.

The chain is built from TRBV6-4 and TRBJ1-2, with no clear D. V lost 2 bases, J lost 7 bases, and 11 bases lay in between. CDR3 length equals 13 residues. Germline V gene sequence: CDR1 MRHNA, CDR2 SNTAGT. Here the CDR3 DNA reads TGTGCCAGCAGTGACGAACCGTGGAGTGGCTACACCTTC. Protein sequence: CASSDEPWSGYTF.

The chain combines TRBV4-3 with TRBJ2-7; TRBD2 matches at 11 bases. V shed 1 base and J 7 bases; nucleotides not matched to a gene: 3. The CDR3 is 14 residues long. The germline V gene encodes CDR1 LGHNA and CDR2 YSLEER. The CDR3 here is CASSQGASGGEQYF. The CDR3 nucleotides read TGCGCCAGCAGCCAAGGGGCTAGCGGGGGGGAGCAGTACTTC.

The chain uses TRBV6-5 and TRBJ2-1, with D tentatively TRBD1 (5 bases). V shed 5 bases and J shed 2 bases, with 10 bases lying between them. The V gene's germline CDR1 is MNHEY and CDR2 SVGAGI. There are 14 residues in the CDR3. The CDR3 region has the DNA TGTGCCAGCAGTAGCCAGGGTCCCTACAATGAGCAGTTCTTC. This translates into CASSSQGPYNEQFF.

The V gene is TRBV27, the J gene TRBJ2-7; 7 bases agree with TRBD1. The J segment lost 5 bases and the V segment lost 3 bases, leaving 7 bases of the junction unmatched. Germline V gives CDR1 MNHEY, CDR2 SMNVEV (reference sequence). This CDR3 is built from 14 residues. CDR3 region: CASSLRQGTNEQYF. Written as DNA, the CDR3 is TGTGCCAGCAGTTTGAGACAGGGTACCAACGAGCAGTACTTC.

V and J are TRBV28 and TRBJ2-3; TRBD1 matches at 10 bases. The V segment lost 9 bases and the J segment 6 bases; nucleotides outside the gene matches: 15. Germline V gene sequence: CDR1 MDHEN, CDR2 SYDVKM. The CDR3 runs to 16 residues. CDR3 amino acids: CASAYADRGARDTQYF. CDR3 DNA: TGTGCCAGTGCATATGCGGACAGGGGGGCTAGGGATACGCAGTATTTT.

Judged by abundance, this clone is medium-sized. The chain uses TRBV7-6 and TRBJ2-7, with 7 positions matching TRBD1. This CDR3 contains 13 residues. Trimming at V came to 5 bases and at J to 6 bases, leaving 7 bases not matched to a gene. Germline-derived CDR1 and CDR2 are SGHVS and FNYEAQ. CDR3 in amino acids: CASSQGQVGEQYF. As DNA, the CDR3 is TGTGCCAGCAGCCAAGGACAGGTTGGCGAGCAGTACTTC.

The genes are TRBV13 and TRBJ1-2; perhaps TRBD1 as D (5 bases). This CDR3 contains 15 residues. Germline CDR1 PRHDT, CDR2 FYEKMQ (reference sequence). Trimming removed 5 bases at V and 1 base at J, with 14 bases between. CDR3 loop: CASSEAGGINYGYTF. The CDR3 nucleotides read TGTGCCAGCAGCGAGGCGGGGGGGATTAACTATGGCTACACCTTC.

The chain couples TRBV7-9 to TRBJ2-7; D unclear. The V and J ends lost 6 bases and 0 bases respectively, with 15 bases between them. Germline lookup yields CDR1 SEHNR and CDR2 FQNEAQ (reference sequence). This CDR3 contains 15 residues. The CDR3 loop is CASRAGLADSYEQYF. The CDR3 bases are TGTGCCAGCAGGGCTGGCTTGGCAGACTCCTACGAGCAGTACTTC.

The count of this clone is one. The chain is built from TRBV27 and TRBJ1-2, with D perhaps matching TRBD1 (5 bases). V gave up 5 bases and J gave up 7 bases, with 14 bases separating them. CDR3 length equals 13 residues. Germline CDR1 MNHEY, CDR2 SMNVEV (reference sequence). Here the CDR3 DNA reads TGTGCCAGCAGTCTGGCGGGGCCAGCTGGCTACACCTTC. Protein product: CASSLAGPAGYTF.

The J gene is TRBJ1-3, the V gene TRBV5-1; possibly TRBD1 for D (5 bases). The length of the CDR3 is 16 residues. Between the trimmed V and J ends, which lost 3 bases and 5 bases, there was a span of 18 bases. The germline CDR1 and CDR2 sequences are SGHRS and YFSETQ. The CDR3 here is CASSWRGEGRRNTIYF. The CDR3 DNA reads TGCGCCAGCAGCTGGCGGGGCGAGGGGCGAAGAAACACCATATATTTT.

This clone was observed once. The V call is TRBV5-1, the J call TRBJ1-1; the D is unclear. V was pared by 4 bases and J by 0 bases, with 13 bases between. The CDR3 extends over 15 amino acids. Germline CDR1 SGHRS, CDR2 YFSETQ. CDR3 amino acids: CASSLMTGMNTEAFF. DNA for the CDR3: TGCGCCAGCAGCCTAATGACGGGGATGAACACTGAAGCTTTCTTT.

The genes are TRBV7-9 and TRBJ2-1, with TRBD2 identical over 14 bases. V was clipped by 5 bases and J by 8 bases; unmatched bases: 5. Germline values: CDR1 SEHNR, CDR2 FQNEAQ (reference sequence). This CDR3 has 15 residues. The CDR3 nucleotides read TGTGCCAGCAGCCGCGGGACTAGCGGGAGTGATGAGCAGTTCTTC. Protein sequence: CASSRGTSGSDEQFF.

CDR3 sequence reads: CASSTDREEKLFF. The CDR3 DNA is TGTGCCAGCAGCACTGACCGGGAGGAAAAACTGTTTTTT. V is TRBV7-8 and J is TRBJ1-4; D is undetermined. The CDR3 runs to 13 residues. Trimming stripped 5 bases from V and 8 bases from J, with 12 bases between. In germline, CDR1 is SGHVS, CDR2 FQNEAQ.

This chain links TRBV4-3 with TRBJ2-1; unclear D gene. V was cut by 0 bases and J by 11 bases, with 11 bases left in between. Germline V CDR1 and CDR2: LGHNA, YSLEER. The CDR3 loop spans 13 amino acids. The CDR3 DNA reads TGCGCCAGCAGCCAAGATCCGGAGAAACAGCAGTTCTTC. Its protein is CASSQDPEKQQFF.

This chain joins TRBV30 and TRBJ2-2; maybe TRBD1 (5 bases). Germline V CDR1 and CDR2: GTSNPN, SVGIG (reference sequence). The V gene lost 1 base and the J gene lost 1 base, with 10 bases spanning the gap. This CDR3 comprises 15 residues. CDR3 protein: CAWSEAGMNTGELFF. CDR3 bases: TGTGCCTGGAGTGAAGCAGGGATGAACACCGGGGAGCTGTTTTTT. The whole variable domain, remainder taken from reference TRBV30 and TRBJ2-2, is SQTIHQWPATLVQPVGSPLSLECTVEGTSNPNLYWYRQAAGRGLQLLFYSVGIGQISSEVPQNLSASRPQDRQFILSSKKLLLSDSGFYLCAWSEAGMNTGELFFGEGSRLTVL.

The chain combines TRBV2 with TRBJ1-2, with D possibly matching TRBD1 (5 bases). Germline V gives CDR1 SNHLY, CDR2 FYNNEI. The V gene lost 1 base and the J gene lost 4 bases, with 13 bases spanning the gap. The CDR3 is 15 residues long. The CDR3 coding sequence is TGTGCCAGCAGTGAAGAGCCAGGGAAACTCTATGGCTACACCTTC. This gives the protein CASSEEPGKLYGYTF.